These T cell receptor beta chains were read from a single sample in a study of T cell repertoires in cytomegalovirus infection. Antigens for these TCRs are unknown. TCRdb re-analysed the reads in MiXCR, keeping a single row per CDR3 protein. The sample yields some 100,000 distinct CDR3 sequences, 25% to 30% seen once. The sequencing used CD8+ T cells from cultured PBMCs, collected from culture after CMV antigen stimulation. The receptors derive from a human donor in good health (CMV status not recorded). Some clones in this sample may be carry-over from other donors' samples. CDR3s include the opening cysteine and the closing phenylalanine or tryptophan. D genes are given only for firm matches. For some rows the clone size is stated as once, few or many, or as a class when expanded; others skip it.

>many|TRBD2|TRBV7-2|TRBJ2-2
TGTGCCAGCAGCTCCCCTAGCGGGGTCAACACCGGGGAGCTGTTTTTT
CASSSPSGVNTGELFF
>few|TRBD2|TRBV5-4|TRBJ2-7
TGTGCCAGCAGCGATCCGGGACTAGCTGTCTACGAGCAGTACTTC
CASSDPGLAVYEQYF
>.|TRBD2|TRBV12-3/TRBV12-4|TRBJ2-3
TGTGCCAGCTGCCCGACCGGGACTAGCGGGGGAACGGGAAAGGCAGATACGCAGTATTTT
CASCPTGTSGGTGKADTQYF
>.|TRBD1|TRBV5-1|TRBJ1-1
TGCGCCAGCAGGGTTACAGGGGGCCCTGAAGCTTTCTTT
CASRVTGGPEAFF
>.|.|TRBV4-2|TRBJ2-7
TGTGCCAGCAGCCAAGATAGCGCCCTCTCCGAGCAGTACTTC
CASSQDSALSEQYF
>few|.|TRBV7-9|TRBJ1-1
TGTGCCAGCAGTTCAGGGGTTTTGACTGAAGCTTTCTTT
CASSSGVLTEAFF
>.|.|TRBV28|TRBJ2-3
TGTGCCAGCAGTTTATCTACGGCGGGCACAGATACGCAGTATTTT
CASSLSTAGTDTQYF
>.|TRBD1|TRBV6-1|TRBJ1-4
TGTGCCAGCAGTGAGGGACAGAATAATGAAAAACTGTTTTTT
CASSEGQNNEKLFF
>few|.|TRBV6-6|TRBJ2-4
TGTGCCAGCAGTGCACAGGGAAACATTCAGTACTTC
CASSAQGNIQYF
>.|.|TRBV12-3/TRBV12-4|TRBJ1-2
TGTGCCAGCAGCCTTCTCGGTTGGGCAGAGTATGGCTACACCTTC
CASSLLGWAEYGYTF
>once|.|TRBV20-1|TRBJ2-7
TGCAGTGCTCCTCCTCAAGCTGGCGAGCAGTACTTC
CSAPPQAGEQYF
>.|.|TRBV7-9|TRBJ2-1
TGTGCCAGCAGCTTAGCGGCGGGGGCGAACAATGAGCAGTTCTTC
CASSLAAGANNEQFF
>once|TRBD2|TRBV7-3|TRBJ2-2
TGTGCCAGCAGTACATCGGGGGGTGACACCGGGGAGCTGTTTTTT
CASSTSGGDTGELFF
>few|TRBD1|TRBV4-1|TRBJ1-4
TGCGCCAGCAGCCAAACCCTCTTACAGGGGGCAAGGGAAAAACTGTTTTTT
CASSQTLLQGAREKLFF
>few|TRBD2|TRBV6-5|TRBJ2-1
TGTGCCAGCAGTTACGGCGGGGGAGGAGGGGATGAGCAGTTCTTC
CASSYGGGGGDEQFF
>few|.|TRBV27|TRBJ2-3
TGTGCCAGCAGTTTCTCAGGCATAACTAGCACAGATACGCAGTATTTT
CASSFSGITSTDTQYF
>.|.|TRBV2|TRBJ1-1
TGTGCCAGCAGTGAAATTGGGTTGGGGCAAAACACTGAAGCTTTCTTT
CASSEIGLGQNTEAFF
>.|.|TRBV7-6|TRBJ2-4
TGTGCCAGCAGCGCCTACAGCGATCCTGGGGCCAAAAACATTCAGTACTTC
CASSAYSDPGAKNIQYF
>.|.|TRBV27|TRBJ1-5
TGTGCCAGCAGTTTAATGAGCAATCAGCCCCAGCATTTT
CASSLMSNQPQHF
>.|TRBD2|TRBV4-2|TRBJ2-7
TGTGCCAGCAGCCAAGACCCTACCGGGACTAGCGGGTCCTACGAGCAGTACTTC
CASSQDPTGTSGSYEQYF
>.|TRBD2|TRBV28|TRBJ2-5
TGTGCCAGTATAGCGGGAGACTTAGAGACCCAGTACTTC
CASIAGDLETQYF
>.|TRBD2|TRBV7-6|TRBJ2-5
TGTGCCAGCAGCCCACGGGACTACAGAGCGGAGACCCAGTACTTC
CASSPRDYRAETQYF
>few|.|TRBV4-2|TRBJ1-6
TGTGCCAGCAGTCCCGGGGTAGATACCGAATCACCCCTCCACTTT
CASSPGVDTESPLHF
>many|.|TRBV7-8|TRBJ2-5
TGTGCCAGCAGCCCCTGGGACACCCCGCAAGAGACCCAGTACTTC
CASSPWDTPQETQYF
>.|.|TRBV18|TRBJ2-1
TGTGCCAGCTCCCTCGAGTGGAGGGGGCGCAACAATGAGCAGTTCTTC
CASSLEWRGRNNEQFF